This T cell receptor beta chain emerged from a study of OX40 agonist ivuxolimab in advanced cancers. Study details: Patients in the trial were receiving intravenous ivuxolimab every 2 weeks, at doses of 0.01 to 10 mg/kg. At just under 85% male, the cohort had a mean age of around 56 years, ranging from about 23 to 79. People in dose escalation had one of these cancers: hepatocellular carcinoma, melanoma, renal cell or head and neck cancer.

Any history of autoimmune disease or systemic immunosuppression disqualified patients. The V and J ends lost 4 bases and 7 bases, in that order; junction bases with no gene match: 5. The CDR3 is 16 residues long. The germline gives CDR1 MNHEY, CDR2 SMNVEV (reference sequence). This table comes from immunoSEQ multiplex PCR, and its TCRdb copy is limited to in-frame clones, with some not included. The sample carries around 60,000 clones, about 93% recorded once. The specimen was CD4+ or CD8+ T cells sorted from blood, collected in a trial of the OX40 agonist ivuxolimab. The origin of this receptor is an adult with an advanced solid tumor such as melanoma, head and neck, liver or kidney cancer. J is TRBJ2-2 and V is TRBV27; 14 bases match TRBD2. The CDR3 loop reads CASSSGLAGAFGELFF. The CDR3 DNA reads TGTGCCAGCAGTTCGGGACTAGCGGGAGCCTTCGGGGAGCTGTTTTTT.